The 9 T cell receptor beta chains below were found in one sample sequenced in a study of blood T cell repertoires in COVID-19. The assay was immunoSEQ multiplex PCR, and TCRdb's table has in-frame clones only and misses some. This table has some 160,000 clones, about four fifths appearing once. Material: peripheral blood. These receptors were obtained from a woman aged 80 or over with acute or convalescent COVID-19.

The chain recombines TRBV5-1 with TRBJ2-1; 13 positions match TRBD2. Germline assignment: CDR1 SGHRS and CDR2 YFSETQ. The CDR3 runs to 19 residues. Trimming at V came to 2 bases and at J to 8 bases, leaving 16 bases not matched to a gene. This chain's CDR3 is CASSFKGLAGELDSYEQFF. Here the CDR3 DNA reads TGCGCCAGCAGCTTTAAAGGACTAGCGGGGGAACTCGATTCATATGAGCAGTTCTTC.

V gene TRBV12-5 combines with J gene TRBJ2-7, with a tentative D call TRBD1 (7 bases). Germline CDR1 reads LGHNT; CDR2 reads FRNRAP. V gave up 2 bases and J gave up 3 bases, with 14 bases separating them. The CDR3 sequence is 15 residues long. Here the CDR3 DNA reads TGTGCTAGTGGTTTGTCAGGGGGGAATCTCTACGAGCAGTACTTC. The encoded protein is CASGLSGGNLYEQYF. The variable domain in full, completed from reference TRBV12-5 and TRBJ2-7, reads DARVTQTPRHKVTEMGQEVTMRCQPILGHNTVFWYRQTMMQGLELLAYFRNRAPLDDSGMPKDRFSAEMPDATLATLKIQPSEPRDSAVYFCASGLSGGNLYEQYFGPGTRLTVT.

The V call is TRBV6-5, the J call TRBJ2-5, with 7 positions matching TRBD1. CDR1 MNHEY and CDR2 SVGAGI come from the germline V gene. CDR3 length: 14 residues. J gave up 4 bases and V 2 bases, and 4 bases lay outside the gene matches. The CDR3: CASSYARGSETQYF. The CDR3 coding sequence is TGTGCCAGCAGTTACGCCAGGGGGTCAGAGACCCAGTACTTC.

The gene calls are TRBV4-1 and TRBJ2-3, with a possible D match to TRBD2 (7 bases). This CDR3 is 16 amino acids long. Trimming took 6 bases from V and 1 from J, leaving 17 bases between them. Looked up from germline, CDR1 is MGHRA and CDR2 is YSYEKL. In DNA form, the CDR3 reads TGCGCCAGCAGAAGACCGGGCGGGGGCCGCACAGATACGCAGTATTTT. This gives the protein CASRRPGGGRTDTQYF.

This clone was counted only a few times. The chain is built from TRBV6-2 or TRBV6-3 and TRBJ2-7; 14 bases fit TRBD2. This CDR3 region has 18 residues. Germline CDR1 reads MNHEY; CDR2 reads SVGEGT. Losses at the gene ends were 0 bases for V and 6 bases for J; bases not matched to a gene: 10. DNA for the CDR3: TGTGCCAGCAGTTACTCAATGCTAGCCGGACTAGCGGGAGGCGAGCAGTACTTC. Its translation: CASSYSMLAGLAGGEQYF.

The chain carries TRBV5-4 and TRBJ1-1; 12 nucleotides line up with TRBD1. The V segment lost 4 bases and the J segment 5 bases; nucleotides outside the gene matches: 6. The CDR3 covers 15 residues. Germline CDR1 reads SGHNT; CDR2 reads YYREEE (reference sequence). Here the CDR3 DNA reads TGTGCCAGCAGCCCATGGGACAGGGGGCAAACTGAAGCTTTCTTT. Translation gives CASSPWDRGQTEAFF.

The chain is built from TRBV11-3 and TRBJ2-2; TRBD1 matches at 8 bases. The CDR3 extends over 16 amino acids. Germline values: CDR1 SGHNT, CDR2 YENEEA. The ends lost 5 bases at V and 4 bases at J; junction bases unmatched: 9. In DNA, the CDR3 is TGTGCCAGCAGCCCCGGGATCAGGGGGCGCACCGGGGAGCTGTTTTTT. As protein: CASSPGIRGRTGELFF.

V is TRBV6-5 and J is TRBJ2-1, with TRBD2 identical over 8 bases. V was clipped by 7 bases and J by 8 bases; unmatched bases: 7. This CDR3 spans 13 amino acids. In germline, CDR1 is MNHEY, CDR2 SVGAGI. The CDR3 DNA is TGTGCCAGCACCCTAGCGGGTACCGATGAGCAGTTCTTC. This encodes CASTLAGTDEQFF.

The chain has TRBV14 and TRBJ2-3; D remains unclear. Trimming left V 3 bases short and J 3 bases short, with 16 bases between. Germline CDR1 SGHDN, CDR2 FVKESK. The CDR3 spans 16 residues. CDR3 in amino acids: CASSQTLAEPTDTQYF. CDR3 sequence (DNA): TGTGCCAGCAGCCAGACCCTTGCGGAGCCAACAGATACGCAGTATTTT.